These 14 T cell receptor beta chains were sequenced from one sample in a study of blood T cells in healthy people across ages. Through a sample-barcoded 5' primer and a J-beta primer mix, a second PCR was run for about 6 to 11 cycles. TCRdb re-analysed the 5' RACE reads in MiXCR, keeping a single row per CDR3 protein. The data show some 1.5 million distinct CDR3 sequences, with approximately 28% seen just once and about 7.7% held by the top ten. Sample: blood. The receptors originated from a woman under 40 in good health.

About this clonotype itself: A much larger clonotype is one base distant, so this may be a read error. The chain couples TRBV27 to TRBJ2-3; 8 bases align to TRBD2. The CDR3 contains 15 residues. Looked up from germline, CDR1 is MNHEY and CDR2 is SMNVEV (reference sequence). The CDR3 sequence is CANSVLAASTDTQYF. The CDR3, as DNA: TGTGCCAACAGTGTACTAGCGGCTAGCACAGATACGCAGTATTTT.

This clonotype was picked up a small number of times. The chain employs TRBV27 and TRBJ2-4, with 12 bases identical to TRBD2. The CDR3 is 17 residues long. J was trimmed by 3 bases and V by 0 bases; bases with no gene match: 3. Germline V gene sequence: CDR1 MNHEY, CDR2 SMNVEV (reference sequence). DNA for the CDR3: TGTGCCAGCAGTTTATCGACTAGCGGGAGTGACAAAAACATTCAGTACTTC. Its translation: CASSLSTSGSDKNIQYF.

V usage is TRBV20-1 and J usage is TRBJ2-1; the D call may be TRBD1 or TRBD2 (6 bases each). Germline V lookup: CDR1 DFQATT, CDR2 SNEGSKA (reference sequence). The length of the CDR3 is 11 residues. Deletions cut 5 bases from V and 8 bases from J, with 10 bases between. Written as DNA, the CDR3 is TGCAGTGCTTTGAGGGGGGATGAGCAGTTCTTC. Translated, it gives CSALRGDEQFF.

This clonotype was counted between two and nine times. The chain employs TRBV20-1 and TRBJ2-7, with D possibly TRBD2 on 6 matching bases. The germline CDR1 and CDR2 sequences are DFQATT and SNEGSKA (reference sequence). The CDR3 spans 14 residues. Deletions cut 6 bases from V and 0 bases from J, with 15 bases between. The CDR3 loop is CSARLLGGSYEQYF. The CDR3 DNA follows: TGCAGTGCCCGACTTTTGGGGGGCTCCTACGAGCAGTACTTC.

In this sample, this clonotype turned up many times. J is TRBJ2-7 and V is TRBV15, with 11 positions matching TRBD1. The CDR3 sequence is 15 residues long. Germline CDR1 reads LNHNV; CDR2 reads YYDKDF (reference sequence). V shed 2 bases, J shed 5 bases, and the junction held 5 bases outside the gene matches. The CDR3 spells CATSRPGTGGDEQYF. The CDR3 coding sequence is TGTGCCACCAGCAGACCCGGGACAGGGGGTGACGAGCAGTACTTC.

This clonotype was detected only a few times. The chain carries TRBV7-2 and TRBJ2-3; D is undetermined. CDR3 length: 15 residues. V was pared by 4 bases and J by 2 bases, with 13 bases between. CDR1 SGHTA and CDR2 FQGNSA come from the germline V gene. In DNA form, the CDR3 reads TGTGCCAGCAGCTCTGGGGTCTATCCCACAGATACGCAGTATTTT. This gives the protein CASSSGVYPTDTQYF.

This clonotype was detected only once. The chain combines TRBV20-1 with TRBJ2-3, with 7 positions matching TRBD2. Germline lookup yields CDR1 DFQATT and CDR2 SNEGSKA (reference sequence). J gave up 4 bases and V 0 bases, and 7 bases lay outside the gene matches. The CDR3 covers 15 residues. The CDR3 reads CSAREGAGSADTQYF. CDR3 bases: TGCAGTGCTAGAGAGGGAGCGGGGAGCGCAGATACGCAGTATTTT.

This chain connects TRBV25-1 to TRBJ2-5; D perhaps matches TRBD2 (5 bases). CDR1 and CDR2 from the germline V gene are MGHDK and SYGVNS. The CDR3 extends over 14 amino acids. Trimming took 3 bases from V and 3 from J, leaving 11 bases between them. CDR3 in DNA: TGTGCCAGCAGTGAGAATCTGGGAGAAGAGACCCAGTACTTC. This encodes CASSENLGEETQYF.

The V gene is TRBV9, the J gene TRBJ1-1; D perhaps matches TRBD1 (6 bases). There are 13 residues in the CDR3. The V gene's germline CDR1 is SGDLS and CDR2 YYNGEE. The V end lost 3 bases, the J end lost 2 bases, and 8 bases lay between the germline ends. CDR3 protein: CASSGGPNTEAFF. Written as DNA, the CDR3 is TGTGCCAGCAGCGGGGGGCCCAACACTGAAGCTTTCTTT.

The chain carries TRBV11-2 and TRBJ1-1, with TRBD1 as a possible D gene (6 bases). The length of the CDR3 is 16 residues. V was shortened by 5 bases and J by 5 bases, with 21 bases between the two germline ends. Germline assignment: CDR1 SGHAT and CDR2 FQNNGV. The CDR3 spells CASSHPGGGRGTEAFF. For the CDR3, the DNA is TGTGCCAGCAGCCACCCCGGGGGGGGGCGCGGTACTGAAGCTTTCTTT.

This sequence joins TRBV29-1 and TRBJ1-2; D is undetermined. Trimming shortened V by 4 bases and J by 6 bases, and 21 bases separated the two germline ends. This CDR3 spans 15 amino acids. Germline V CDR1 and CDR2: SQVTM, ANQGSEA. CDR3 bases: TGCAGCGTTGGCGATGGGGTGGGGAGTCAGGATGGCTACACCTTC. This gives the protein CSVGDGVGSQDGYTF.

This clonotype showed up just a few times. The rearrangement links TRBV24-1 to TRBJ2-3, with D maybe TRBD2 (7 bases). V lost 7 bases and J 0 bases, leaving 13 bases between the germline ends. Germline CDR1 reads KGHDR; CDR2 reads SFDVKD. CDR3 length: 15 amino acids. The CDR3 protein is CATSPGGLSTDTQYF. CDR3 DNA sequence: TGTGCCACCAGCCCCGGGGGGCTGAGCACAGATACGCAGTATTTT.

The V and J genes are TRBV19 and TRBJ2-3; no clear D. Deletions cut 7 bases from V and 0 bases from J, with 11 bases between. This CDR3 spans 14 amino acids. CDR1 is LNHDA, CDR2 SQIVND, per germline (reference sequence). The CDR3 DNA follows: TGTGCCAGTAAGTCGCGGTTCAGCACAGATACGCAGTATTTT. It yields the protein CASKSRFSTDTQYF. Full variable domain (missing parts from reference TRBV19 and TRBJ2-3): DGGITQSPKYLFRKEGQNVTLSCEQNLNHDAMYWYRQDPGQGLRLIYYSQIVNDFQKGDIAEGYSVSREKKESFPLTVTSAQKNPTAFYLCASKSRFSTDTQYFGPGTRLTVL.

The chain carries TRBV9 and TRBJ2-2; tentatively, D is TRBD1 or TRBD2 (5 bases each). This CDR3 has 16 residues. Germline assignment: CDR1 SGDLS and CDR2 YYNGEE. V lost 0 bases, J lost 2 bases, and 11 bases lay in between. The CDR3 DNA follows: TGTGCCAGCAGCGTAGAATGGGACGTTAACACCGGGGAGCTGTTTTTT. Translation: CASSVEWDVNTGELFF.